A single T cell receptor beta chain is shown here with its context. Its antigen is undetermined. The method was immunoSEQ multiplex PCR; TCRdb's version includes in-frame clones alone and lacks a portion of them. The table has 50,000 to 70,000 clones, approximately 72% seen once; the top ten hold roughly a quarter. This specimen belongs to a study of vaccination effects on CD4 cells after COVID-19. Study-wide background: Each participant was administered two doses of either the BNT162b2 or the mRNA-1273 vaccine. Sampling occurred 16 days and one week pre-vaccination in two convalescent patients.

Findings and caveats of the study: There was marked clonal contraction among infection- and vaccine-induced clones late after vaccination.

The CDR3 has 15 amino acids. Trimming pared 5 bases from V and 4 bases from J, leaving 17 bases between. Germline values: CDR1 SGHAT, CDR2 FQDESV (reference sequence). With 10 to 11 days of culture completed, CD4+ T cells were isolated. This TCR came from a human donor who had a prior SARS-CoV-2 infection. The sequencing here drew on CD4+ T cells from PBMCs cultured without peptide, taken before COVID-19 vaccination. The chain recombines TRBV11-1 with TRBJ2-5; the D gene is possibly TRBD2 (6 bases). CDR3 in DNA: TGTGCCAGCAGCCGCGGGACCCTGAGACGAGAGACCCAGTACTTC. It yields the protein CASSRGTLRRETQYF.